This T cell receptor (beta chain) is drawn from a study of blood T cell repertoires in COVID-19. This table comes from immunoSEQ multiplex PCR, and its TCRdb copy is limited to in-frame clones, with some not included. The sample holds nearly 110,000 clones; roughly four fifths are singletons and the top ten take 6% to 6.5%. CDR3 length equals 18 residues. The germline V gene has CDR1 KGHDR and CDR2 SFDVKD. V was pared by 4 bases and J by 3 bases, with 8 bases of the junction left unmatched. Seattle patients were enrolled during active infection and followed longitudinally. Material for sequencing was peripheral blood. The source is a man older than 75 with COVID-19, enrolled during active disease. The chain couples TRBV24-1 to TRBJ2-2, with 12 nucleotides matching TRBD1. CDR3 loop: CATSDYGTGGEDTGELFF. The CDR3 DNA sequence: TGTGCCACCAGTGACTATGGGACAGGGGGCGAGGACACCGGGGAGCTGTTTTTT.